This is a list of T cell receptor beta chains from one sample in a study of technical replicates of blood from a few donors. Assay used: immunoSEQ multiplex PCR; TCRdb lists only in-frame clones, some missing. The sample records tens of thousands of clones, roughly 92% being singletons. Sample: T cells isolated from PBMCs. The receptor set was obtained from a human donor in good health. CDR3s include the opening cysteine and the closing phenylalanine or tryptophan. The order of the fields is J gene, V gene, D gene, clone size, CDR3 protein, CDR3 DNA. D genes are given only for firm matches. Clone size is not always given. Where it is, it says once, few, many or a class for expanded clones.

TRBJ1-4 | TRBV19 | TRBD1 | NA | CASSIRPGTGGTHEKLFF | TGTGCCAGTAGTATCCGTCCCGGGACAGGGGGCACGCATGAAAAACTGTTTTTT
TRBJ2-3 | TRBV27 | NA | NA | CASSHYGGTDTQYF | TGTGCCAGCAGCCATTACGGGGGCACAGATACGCAGTATTTT
TRBJ1-2 | TRBV14 | NA | NA | CASSQGTNYWGYTF | TGTGCCAGCAGCCAAGGCACTAACTACTGGGGCTACACCTTC
TRBJ1-2 | TRBV10-2 | NA | NA | CASSEAGANYGYTF | TGCGCCAGCAGTGAGGCGGGGGCTAACTATGGCTACACCTTC
TRBJ2-1 | TRBV9 | TRBD2 | NA | CASSFLGTREINEQFF | TGTGCCAGCAGCTTTCTCGGGACTAGGGAAATAAATGAGCAGTTCTTC
TRBJ1-1 | TRBV5-4 | TRBD1 | NA | CASTNPTQGAYTEAFF | TGTGCCAGCACCAACCCTACACAGGGGGCGTACACTGAAGCTTTCTTT
TRBJ2-7 | TRBV19 | NA | once | CASRHGHSEYYEQYF | TGTGCCAGTAGGCATGGACACTCGGAATACTACGAGCAGTACTTC
TRBJ2-1 | TRBV7-2 | TRBD2 | NA | CASSFGLAANEQFF | TGTGCCAGCAGCTTTGGACTAGCGGCCAATGAGCAGTTCTTC
TRBJ1-1 | TRBV19 | NA | NA | CASSLGTTVNTEAFF | TGTGCCAGTAGCCTTGGGACAACGGTGAACACTGAAGCTTTCTTT
TRBJ2-7 | TRBV6-6 | NA | NA | CASSYSSSGYYEQYF | TGTGCCAGCAGTTACTCGAGTAGCGGTTACTACGAGCAGTACTTC
TRBJ1-1 | TRBV15 | TRBD1 | NA | CATNAQGVTEAFF | TGTGCCACCAACGCCCAGGGGGTCACTGAAGCTTTCTTT
TRBJ1-5 | TRBV7-8 | NA | NA | CASSPMPTWGNQPQHF | TGTGCCAGCAGCCCCATGCCGACATGGGGCAATCAGCCCCAGCATTTT
TRBJ2-1 | TRBV4-3 | TRBD2 | NA | CASSQSLADNEQFF | TGCGCCAGCAGCCAATCACTAGCGGACAATGAGCAGTTCTTC
TRBJ2-2 | TRBV7-3 | TRBD1 | NA | CASSPGTAYTGELFF | TGTGCCAGCAGTCCCGGGACAGCGTACACCGGGGAGCTGTTTTTT
TRBJ2-7 | TRBV7-3 | NA | few | CASSLAMGEQYF | TGTGCCAGCAGCCTAGCTATGGGGGAGCAGTACTTC
TRBJ1-1 | TRBV10-3 | NA | NA | CASGQGYTEAFF | TGTGCCTCAGGGCAGGGGTACACTGAAGCTTTCTTT
TRBJ1-1 | TRBV11-2 | NA | NA | CASSLGDGQITEAFF | TGTGCCAGCAGCTTAGGTGACGGACAGATCACTGAAGCTTTCTTT
TRBJ2-1 | TRBV10-3 | NA | NA | CAISESTSWDEQFF | TGTGCCATCAGTGAGTCGACTAGTTGGGATGAGCAGTTCTTC
TRBJ1-1 | TRBV7-9 | NA | NA | CASSLQNTEAFF | TGTGCCAGCAGCTTACAGAACACTGAAGCTTTCTTT
TRBJ1-2 | TRBV18 | TRBD1 | NA | CASSPTIEQGAVYGYTF | TGTGCCAGCTCACCAACGATTGAACAGGGGGCCGTCTATGGCTACACCTTC
TRBJ2-3 | TRBV2 | NA | NA | CAGRQFLTDTQYF | TGTGCCGGCAGACAGTTTCTCACAGATACGCAGTATTTT
TRBJ1-4 | TRBV11-2 | NA | NA | CASSLAGGYYEKLFF | TGTGCCAGCAGCTTAGCCGGGGGGTATTATGAAAAACTGTTTTTT
TRBJ2-6 | TRBV7-9 | NA | NA | CASSSWDTPGFGANVLTF | TGTGCCAGCAGCTCTTGGGACACGCCAGGCTTTGGGGCCAACGTCCTGACTTTC
TRBJ1-2 | TRBV19 | NA | NA | CASSTQGGINYGYTF | TGTGCCAGTAGTACACAGGGAGGGATTAACTATGGCTACACCTTC
TRBJ2-1 | TRBV28 | TRBD2 | once | CASSFSFFAGGPKVEQFF | TGTGCCAGCAGTTTTTCTTTTTTCGCGGGAGGGCCCAAGGTTGAGCAGTTCTTC
TRBJ2-3 | TRBV25-1 | TRBD2 | NA | CASSELGLAATDTQYF | TGTGCCAGCAGTGAATTGGGACTAGCGGCCACAGATACGCAGTATTTT
TRBJ2-1 | TRBV19 | NA | NA | CASSIVPGEGNEQFF | TGTGCCAGTAGTATAGTACCGGGAGAGGGCAATGAGCAGTTCTTC
TRBJ2-7 | TRBV7-9 | NA | NA | CASSLVSNSYEQYF | TGTGCCAGCAGCTTAGTTTCAAACTCCTACGAGCAGTACTTC
TRBJ1-5 | TRBV7-8 | NA | NA | CASSLDIRGLNQPQHF | TGTGCCAGCAGCTTAGATATCAGAGGGCTCAATCAGCCCCAGCATTTT
TRBJ1-5 | TRBV7-8 | TRBD1 | NA | CASSWGQGNQPQHF | TGTGCCAGCAGCTGGGGACAGGGAAATCAGCCCCAGCATTTT
TRBJ2-7 | TRBV10-2 | TRBD1 | few | CASGSRDRGLEQYF | TGCGCCAGCGGATCCCGGGACAGAGGCCTCGAGCAGTACTTC
TRBJ2-5 | TRBV29-1 | NA | NA | CSGTDLQETQYF | TGCAGCGGGACAGATTTACAAGAGACCCAGTACTTC
TRBJ2-1 | TRBV2 | NA | NA | CASSVSGGGGEQFF | TGTGCCAGCAGTGTATCCGGAGGTGGAGGTGAGCAGTTCTTC
TRBJ1-2 | TRBV4-2 | TRBD1 | NA | CASSQPDRDHPYTF | TGTGCCAGCAGCCAACCCGACAGGGATCACCCCTACACCTTC
TRBJ2-7 | TRBV6-1 | TRBD2 | once | CASRTSGMNEQYF | TGTGCCAGCAGGACTAGCGGGATGAACGAGCAGTACTTC
TRBJ2-1 | TRBV7-3 | TRBD2 | NA | CASSILAGADEQFF | TGTGCCAGCAGCATTCTAGCGGGAGCTGATGAGCAGTTCTTC
TRBJ1-2 | TRBV19 | NA | NA | CASSIGRGFGYTF | TGTGCCAGTAGTATAGGGCGAGGATTTGGCTACACCTTC
TRBJ2-7 | TRBV7-3 | TRBD2 | NA | CASSLSASGLPYEQYF | TGTGCCAGCAGCTTAAGTGCTAGCGGTCTGCCCTACGAGCAGTACTTC
TRBJ2-7 | TRBV30 | TRBD1 | NA | CAGRFPGQVYEQYF | TGTGCCGGGAGATTCCCGGGACAGGTTTACGAGCAGTACTTC
TRBJ2-1 | TRBV10-2 | NA | NA | CASYEGVSFYNEQFF | TGCGCCAGCTACGAGGGAGTCTCCTTCTACAATGAGCAGTTCTTC
TRBJ2-1 | TRBV25-1 | NA | NA | CASSWGYSGYNEQFF | TGTGCCAGCAGTTGGGGTTACTCGGGGTACAATGAGCAGTTCTTC
TRBJ1-2 | TRBV29-1 | NA | NA | CSVEDLHSYGYTF | TGCAGCGTTGAAGATTTACATTCTTATGGCTACACCTTC
TRBJ1-5 | TRBV30 | NA | NA | CAWTTGNYQPQHF | TGTGCCTGGACTACAGGCAACTATCAGCCCCAGCATTTT
TRBJ2-1 | TRBV4-1 | TRBD2 | NA | CASSQLLAGATHNEQFF | TGCGCCAGCAGCCAATTACTAGCGGGAGCCACCCACAATGAGCAGTTCTTC
TRBJ2-1 | TRBV4-3 | NA | NA | CASSKYHGNEQFF | TGCGCCAGCAGCAAATACCACGGGAATGAGCAGTTCTTC
TRBJ2-7 | TRBV2 | TRBD2 | NA | CASSGVGREVNEQYF | TGTGCCAGCAGTGGAGTAGGGCGGGAGGTCAACGAGCAGTACTTC
TRBJ2-3 | TRBV5-1 | NA | once | CASSFEFTDTQYF | TGCGCCAGCAGCTTTGAGTTCACAGATACGCAGTATTTT
TRBJ2-7 | TRBV9 | TRBD1 | NA | CASSGGGTGHYEQYF | TGTGCCAGCAGCGGAGGGGGGACAGGGCATTACGAGCAGTACTTC
TRBJ1-5 | TRBV7-9 | NA | once | CASSLEEGQPQHF | TGTGCCAGCAGCTTAGAAGAGGGTCAGCCCCAGCATTTT
TRBJ2-1 | TRBV15 | TRBD2 | NA | CATSRTPLGAGVDNEQFF | TGTGCCACCAGCAGGACCCCCCTTGGAGCGGGAGTGGACAATGAGCAGTTCTTC
TRBJ2-2 | TRBV10-3 | NA | few | CAIRRTGELFF | TGTGCCATCAGGAGGACCGGGGAGCTGTTTTTT
TRBJ1-2 | TRBV27 | TRBD1 | NA | CASSFSIFRQGAFGYTF | TGTGCCAGCAGTTTTTCTATATTTCGACAGGGGGCCTTTGGCTACACCTTC
TRBJ1-3 | TRBV2 | NA | NA | CASSEATGYSGNTIYF | TGTGCCAGCAGTGAAGCCACAGGGTATTCTGGAAACACCATATATTTT
TRBJ2-1 | TRBV19 | TRBD1 | NA | CASTSQGASEQFF | TGTGCCAGTACCTCACAGGGGGCGAGTGAGCAGTTCTTC
TRBJ2-7 | TRBV6-6 | NA | NA | CASSYSGLSYEQYF | TGTGCCAGCAGTTACTCGGGACTCTCCTACGAGCAGTACTTC
TRBJ2-2 | TRBV11-3 | TRBD1 | NA | CASSSGQGALQAGELFF | TGTGCCAGCAGCTCCGGACAGGGGGCATTGCAGGCCGGGGAGCTGTTTTTT